The sequence of this T cell receptor (beta chain) was determined in a study of blood T cell repertoires in COVID-19. Turning to the study itself: Acute-phase and convalescent COVID-19 samples originated in the United States, Italy and Spain.

Trimming took 2 bases from V and 7 from J, leaving 4 bases between them. Per germline, CDR1 SGHRS and CDR2 YFSETQ. The CDR3 contains 11 residues. Assay: immunoSEQ multiplex PCR; the TCRdb copy retains only in-frame clones and omits some. Here the sample spans fewer than 250,000 clones, roughly 86% being singletons. This clonotype was sampled from a woman aged 55-70 years who had recovered from COVID-19. Material for sequencing was peripheral blood. V is TRBV5-1 and J is TRBJ2-1, with D hard to call. CDR3 amino acids: CASSFLNEQFF. CDR3 nucleotide sequence: TGCGCCAGCAGCTTCTTAAATGAGCAGTTCTTC.